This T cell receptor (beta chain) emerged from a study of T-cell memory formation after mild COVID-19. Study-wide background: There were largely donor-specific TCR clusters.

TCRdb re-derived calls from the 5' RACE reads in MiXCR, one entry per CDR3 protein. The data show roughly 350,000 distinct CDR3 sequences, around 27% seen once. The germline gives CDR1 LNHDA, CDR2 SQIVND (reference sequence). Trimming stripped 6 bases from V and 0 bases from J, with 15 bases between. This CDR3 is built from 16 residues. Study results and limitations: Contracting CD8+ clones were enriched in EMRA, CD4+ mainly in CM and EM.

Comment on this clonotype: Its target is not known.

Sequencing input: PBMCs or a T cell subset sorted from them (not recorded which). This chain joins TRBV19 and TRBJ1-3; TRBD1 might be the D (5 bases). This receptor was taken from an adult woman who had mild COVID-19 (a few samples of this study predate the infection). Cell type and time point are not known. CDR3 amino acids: CASRSGTSNSGNTIYF. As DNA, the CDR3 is TGTGCCAGTAGGAGCGGGACCTCAAACTCTGGAAACACCATATATTTT.